Each of the 16 T cell receptor beta chains below was sequenced from the same sample in a study of blood T cell repertoires in COVID-19. The assay was immunoSEQ multiplex PCR, and TCRdb's table has in-frame clones only and misses some. The table has about 160,000 clones, roughly 85% seen once. The source material was peripheral blood. Receptors originate from a man aged 40-50 years with acute or convalescent COVID-19.

The chain couples TRBV7-2 to TRBJ1-1; tentative D call: TRBD1 (5 bases). The CDR3 runs to 11 residues. V gave up 4 bases and J gave up 11 bases, with 11 bases separating them. The germline V gene has CDR1 SGHTA and CDR2 FQGNSA. The chain's CDR3 is CASSSGILAFF. The CDR3 DNA sequence: TGTGCCAGCAGCTCAGGGATTCTGGCTTTCTTT.

This chain uses TRBV25-1 with TRBJ1-1; no firm D call. This CDR3 has 11 residues. V gave up 1 base and J gave up 11 bases, with 8 bases separating them. Germline assignment: CDR1 MGHDK and CDR2 SYGVNS. The DNA of the CDR3 is TGTGCCAGCAGTGAATCGGGGAGGGCTTTCTTT. Protein: CASSESGRAFF. The full variable domain, completed using reference TRBV25-1 and TRBJ1-1, is EADIYQTPRYLVIGTGKKITLECSQTMGHDKMYWYQQDPGMELHLIHYSYGVNSTEKGDLSSESTVSRIRTEHFPLTLESARPSHTSQYLCASSESGRAFFGQGTRLTVV.

This chain joins TRBV5-1 and TRBJ2-3; 7 bases are a match to TRBD1. CDR3 length: 14 residues. Germline CDR1 and CDR2: SGHRS and YFSETQ. The J segment lost 5 bases and the V segment lost 7 bases, leaving 10 bases of the junction unmatched. The CDR3 nucleotides read TGCGCCAGCTCCGCAGGGACAGTGAAAGATACGCAGTATTTT. This codes for CASSAGTVKDTQYF.

The CDR3: CASSHLAGGHGPGELFF. CDR3 sequence (DNA): TGTGCCAGCAGTCATCTAGCGGGGGGGCATGGTCCCGGGGAGCTGTTTTTT. The rearrangement uses TRBV7-2 and TRBJ2-2, with 12 nucleotides matching TRBD2. Germline trimming cut 6 bases from V and 6 bases from J; bases unmatched to any gene: 11. This CDR3 has 17 residues. Germline assignment: CDR1 SGHTA and CDR2 FQGNSA.

The chain employs TRBV9 and TRBJ2-3; maybe TRBD1 (5 bases). The germline gives CDR1 SGDLS, CDR2 YYNGEE. The V end was cut by 3 bases, the J end by 0 bases, with 8 bases between. The CDR3 is made up of 14 amino acids. The CDR3 loop reads CASSGGRSTDTQYF. DNA for the CDR3: TGTGCCAGCAGCGGGGGCCGTAGCACAGATACGCAGTATTTT.

The V call is TRBV7-9, the J call TRBJ1-6; a possible D gene is TRBD1 (5 bases). This CDR3 comprises 14 residues. V was clipped by 0 bases and J by 7 bases, with 7 bases between them. CDR1 is SEHNR, CDR2 FQNEAQ, per germline (reference sequence). The CDR3: CASSLAAGNSPLHF. In DNA form, the CDR3 reads TGTGCCAGCAGCTTAGCGGCAGGGAATTCACCCCTCCACTTT. The full variable domain, in which reference TRBV7-9 and TRBJ1-6 provide the parts outside the CDR3, is DTGVSQNPRHKITKRGQNVTFRCDPISEHNRLYWYRQTLGQGPEFLTYFQNEAQLEKSRLLSDRFSAERPKGSFSTLEIQRTEQGDSAMYLCASSLAAGNSPLHFGNGTRLTVT.

This chain joins TRBV3-1 (or the pseudogene TRBV3-2) and TRBJ2-1; 8 bases are shared with TRBD2. The ends lost 3 bases at V and 2 bases at J; junction bases unmatched: 9. Germline lookup yields CDR1 LGHDT and CDR2 YNNKEL (reference sequence). The CDR3 length is 17 residues. The DNA of the CDR3 is TGTGCCAGCAGCCACCCCCCAGCGGGGGTTACCTACAATGAGCAGTTCTTC. Amino acids: CASSHPPAGVTYNEQFF.

A single count supports this clone. J is TRBJ2-5 and V is TRBV12-3 or TRBV12-4; D is possibly TRBD1 (5 bases). The CDR3 covers 13 residues. Between the trimmed V and J ends, which lost 2 bases and 5 bases, there was a span of 9 bases. CDR3 protein: CASSLFRVETQYF. The CDR3 region has the DNA TGTGCCAGCAGTTTATTCAGGGTTGAGACCCAGTACTTC.

The chain employs TRBV6-5 and TRBJ1-6, with D perhaps matching TRBD1 (6 bases). The CDR3 sequence is 15 residues long. Trimming cost V 6 bases and J 3 bases, with 12 bases left between them. The germline gives CDR1 MNHEY, CDR2 SVGAGI. CDR3 residues: CASRRGQYYNSPLHF. Here the CDR3 DNA reads TGTGCCAGCAGACGGGGACAATACTATAATTCACCCCTCCACTTT.

This chain links TRBV30 with TRBJ1-4, with 7 bases identical to TRBD1. The CDR3 sequence is 14 residues long. V dropped 3 bases and J dropped 4; count of bases not matched to a gene: 5. Germline loops: CDR1 GTSNPN, CDR2 SVGIG (reference sequence). The CDR3 DNA reads as TGTGCCTGGAGGCTGGGACAGTATAATGAAAAACTGTTTTTT. Translated, it gives CAWRLGQYNEKLFF.

This clone was seen only once. This chain uses TRBV11-1 with TRBJ1-1, with no clear D. Germline V CDR1 and CDR2: SGHAT, FQDESV (reference sequence). The V and J ends lost 2 bases and 1 base respectively, with 11 bases between them. The CDR3 extends over 15 amino acids. CDR3 sequence (DNA): TGTGCCAGCAGCTTATCGGTTCTTGGGAACACTGAAGCTTTCTTT. Encoded protein: CASSLSVLGNTEAFF. Looking up the rest from reference TRBV11-1 and TRBJ1-1 gives the full variable domain: EAEVAQSPRYKITEKSQAVAFWCDPISGHATLYWYRQILGQGPELLVQFQDESVVDDSQLPKDRFSAERLKGVDSTLKIQPAELGDSAMYLCASSLSVLGNTEAFFGQGTRLTVV.

The V gene is TRBV3-1 (or the pseudogene TRBV3-2), the J gene TRBJ1-1, with 8 bases lining up with TRBD1. The CDR3 is made up of 16 amino acids. V was clipped by 5 bases and J by 3 bases; unmatched bases: 11. Per germline, CDR1 LGHDT and CDR2 YNNKEL (reference sequence). The CDR3, as DNA: TGTGCCAGCAGCGCAGGACAGGGACGTAGGTACACTGAAGCTTTCTTT. As protein: CASSAGQGRRYTEAFF.

This clone has just a few counts. The genes are TRBV30 and TRBJ1-2; D may be TRBD1 (6 bases). Germline V gives CDR1 GTSNPN, CDR2 SVGIG (reference sequence). The CDR3 totals 15 residues. V lost 3 bases to trimming and J lost 2 bases, with 16 bases between them. The CDR3 spells CAWSLMGAQNYGYTF. CDR3 DNA sequence: TGTGCCTGGAGCCTAATGGGGGCGCAGAACTATGGCTACACCTTC.

The chain links TRBV5-1 to TRBJ1-1; D perhaps matches TRBD1 (5 bases). This CDR3 is 15 amino acids long. V was trimmed by 9 bases and J by 2 bases, leaving 20 bases between them. From germline, CDR1 is SGHRS and CDR2 YFSETQ. CDR3 amino acids: CATRDSSQVNTEAFF. As DNA, the CDR3 is TGCGCCACCAGGGATTCAAGTCAGGTCAACACTGAAGCTTTCTTT.

The CDR3 here is CASSPPGLGETYEQYF. CDR3 sequence (DNA): TGTGCCAGCTCACCACCCGGTCTTGGAGAAACCTACGAGCAGTACTTC. The V gene is TRBV18, the J gene TRBJ2-7; unclear D gene. Per germline, CDR1 KGHSH and CDR2 LQKENI. With 0 bases removed from V and 2 bases from J, the gap between germline ends came to 14 bases. The CDR3 spans 16 residues.

This chain uses TRBV7-2 with TRBJ1-3, with 9 nucleotides matching TRBD1. Germline trimming cut 5 bases from V and 1 base from J; bases unmatched to any gene: 6. The CDR3 consists of 16 residues. Per germline, CDR1 SGHTA and CDR2 FQGNSA. The CDR3 is CASSQQGAGSGNTIYF. The DNA of the CDR3 is TGTGCCAGCAGCCAACAGGGGGCAGGGTCTGGAAACACCATATATTTT. Combining the CDR3 with reference TRBV7-2 and TRBJ1-3 gives the whole variable domain GAGVSQSPSNKVTEKGKDVELRCDPISGHTALYWYRQSLGQGLEFLIYFQGNSAPDKSGLPSDRFSAERTGGSVSTLTIQRTQQEDSAVYLCASSQQGAGSGNTIYFGEGSWLTVV.